The next 3 T cell receptor beta chains were all read from a single sample in a study of blood T cell repertoires in COVID-19. Profiled with immunoSEQ multiplex PCR; TCRdb holds only in-frame clones, not every one. The profile covers 540,000 or so clones, with approximately 91% appearing a single time and 7.8% taken by the ten largest. The sample taken for sequencing was peripheral blood. These TCRs come from a woman aged 45-65 years with COVID-19, enrolled during active disease.

The gene calls are TRBV5-6 and TRBJ2-7, with 7 bases aligning to TRBD1. The germline gives CDR1 SGHDT, CDR2 YYEEEE. With 4 bases clipped from V and 3 bases from J, the junction kept 7 bases outside the gene matches. The CDR3 covers 14 residues. CDR3 sequence (DNA): TGTGCCAGCAGCGTAACCTACAGGGGCTACGAGCAGTACTTC. Amino acids: CASSVTYRGYEQYF.

The gene calls are TRBV7-2 and TRBJ2-7, with 12 nucleotides matching TRBD2. The CDR3 length is 16 residues. Germline loops: CDR1 SGHTA, CDR2 FQGNSA. J was trimmed by 4 bases and V by 4 bases; bases with no gene match: 8. CDR3 in amino acids: CASSSPTSGRVYEQYF. The CDR3 DNA sequence: TGTGCCAGCAGCTCCCCGACTAGCGGGAGAGTTTACGAGCAGTACTTC.

The CDR3 spells CAWSGSGSTDTQYF. CDR3 nucleotide sequence: TGTGCCTGGAGTGGTAGCGGAAGCACAGATACGCAGTATTTT. J is TRBJ2-3 and V is TRBV30; D is possibly TRBD2 (6 bases). V lost 1 base and J 0 bases, leaving 8 bases between the germline ends. The germline gives CDR1 GTSNPN, CDR2 SVGIG (reference sequence). The CDR3 sequence is 14 residues long.